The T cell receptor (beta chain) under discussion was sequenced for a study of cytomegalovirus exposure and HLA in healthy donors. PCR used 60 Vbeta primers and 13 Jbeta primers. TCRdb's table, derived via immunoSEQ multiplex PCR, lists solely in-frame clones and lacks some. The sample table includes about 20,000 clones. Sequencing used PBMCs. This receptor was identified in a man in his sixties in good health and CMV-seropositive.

In DNA form, the CDR3 reads TGCAGCGTTGAAGAGGGGGCAGGGCCGCGCTCTGGAAACACCATATATTTT. This codes for CSVEEGAGPRSGNTIYF. The rearrangement joins TRBV29-1 to TRBJ1-3; perhaps TRBD1 as D (6 bases). The CDR3 is 17 residues long. V was trimmed by 0 bases and J by 0 bases, leaving 15 bases between them. The germline gives CDR1 SQVTM, CDR2 ANQGSEA.